A selection of T cell receptor beta chains follows, all from one sample in a study of cytomegalovirus exposure and HLA in healthy donors. Method: immunoSEQ multiplex PCR; TCRdb's copy keeps in-frame clones and lacks some. The table lists 150,000 to 180,000 clones, over 70% of them singletons. The source material was PBMCs. These receptors were taken from a man aged 25 to 45 in good health and CMV-seronegative. Both conserved end residues are part of each CDR3. D genes are given only for firm matches. Clone sizes are given selectively: once, few, many, or a class where the clone is expanded.

V	J	size	D	CDR3	DNA
TRBV5-4	TRBJ2-3	once	TRBD2	CASSTSLAGGADTQYF	TGTGCCAGCAGCACCTCGCTAGCGGGGGGGGCAGATACGCAGTATTTT
TRBV7-2	TRBJ1-3	.	TRBD1	CASSLKGDRGYGNTIYF	TGTGCCAGCAGCTTAAAAGGAGACAGGGGTTATGGAAACACCATATATTTT
TRBV19	TRBJ2-2	.	TRBD1	CASRRPGTGAGTGELFF	TGTGCCAGTAGAAGACCCGGGACAGGGGCGGGGACCGGGGAGCTGTTTTTT
TRBV5-1	TRBJ2-5	.	TRBD2	CASSFGLAGPETQYF	TGCGCCAGCAGCTTTGGACTAGCGGGGCCAGAGACCCAGTACTTC
TRBV30	TRBJ1-1	.	TRBD1	CAWKETGDTEAFF	TGTGCCTGGAAGGAGACAGGGGACACTGAAGCTTTCTTT
TRBV19	TRBJ2-5	.	.	CASSTFGGGETQYF	TGTGCCAGTAGCACATTCGGGGGTGGTGAGACCCAGTACTTC
TRBV6-7	TRBJ2-4	.	.	CASSYARDKKNIQYF	TGTGCCAGCAGTTACGCCCGGGACAAAAAAAACATTCAGTACTTC
TRBV9	TRBJ2-7	.	TRBD2	CASSGSLAGATYEQYF	TGTGCCAGCAGCGGAAGCTTAGCGGGGGCCACCTACGAGCAGTACTTC
TRBV5-1	TRBJ2-1	.	TRBD1	CASSPGQEYNEQFF	TGCGCCAGCAGTCCCGGACAGGAATACAATGAGCAGTTCTTC
TRBV5-1	TRBJ1-1	.	TRBD1	CASSSSPGQGASGAFF	TGCGCCAGCAGCTCCTCGCCGGGACAGGGGGCGAGTGGAGCTTTCTTT
TRBV11-1	TRBJ2-2	.	TRBD1	CASSEQGVGGELFF	TGTGCCAGCAGCGAACAGGGGGTCGGCGGGGAGCTGTTTTTT
TRBV2	TRBJ2-7	.	.	CASSQNYEQYF	TGTGCCAGCAGTCAAAACTACGAGCAGTACTTC
TRBV4-3	TRBJ2-7	few	.	CASSQGVQAYEQYF	TGCGCCAGCAGCCAAGGAGTACAGGCCTACGAGCAGTACTTC
TRBV10-3	TRBJ1-1	few	.	CATRLNTGPAEAFF	TGTGCCACCAGATTAAATACAGGGCCCGCTGAAGCTTTCTTT
TRBV6-1	TRBJ2-1	.	.	CASSERDSYNEQFF	TGTGCCAGCAGTGAGAGGGACTCCTACAATGAGCAGTTCTTC
TRBV7-9	TRBJ2-7	once	.	CASSPVDRPKPYEQYF	TGTGCCAGCAGCCCCGTAGACAGGCCGAAACCCTACGAGCAGTACTTC
TRBV2	TRBJ1-2	.	.	CASKGDGDYGYPF	TGTGCCAGCAAAGGGGACGGGGACTATGGCTACCCCTTC
TRBV5-5	TRBJ1-4	.	.	CASSMKPGTFPEKLFF	TGTGCCAGCAGCATGAAACCCGGGACATTCCCTGAAAAACTGTTTTTT
TRBV2	TRBJ2-5	.	TRBD2	CASSDLGGVETQYF	TGTGCCAGCAGTGATTTGGGAGGGGTTGAGACCCAGTACTTC
TRBV9	TRBJ1-5	.	TRBD1	CASSVGGQVNQPQHF	TGTGCCAGCAGCGTAGGTGGACAGGTAAATCAGCCCCAGCATTTT
TRBV7-2	TRBJ2-3	.	TRBD2	CASSSLAGGQGDTQYF	TGTGCCAGCAGCTCCCTAGCGGGGGGGCAGGGAGATACGCAGTATTTT
TRBV7-2	TRBJ2-5	.	TRBD2	CASSRTSGGAYETQYF	TGTGCCAGCAGCCGGACTAGCGGGGGGGCTTACGAGACCCAGTACTTC
TRBV19	TRBJ1-1	.	.	CASSTNTGGTEAFF	TGTGCCAGTAGTACAAACACCGGGGGAACTGAAGCTTTCTTT
TRBV28	TRBJ1-2	.	TRBD1	CASSLFWDSNYGYTF	TGTGCCAGCAGTTTATTTTGGGACAGTAACTATGGCTACACCTTC
TRBV28	TRBJ1-1	.	.	CASRPGVGTEAFF	TGTGCCAGCAGGCCGGGGGTCGGAACTGAAGCTTTCTTT
TRBV5-1	TRBJ2-3	.	.	CASSLARWEITDTQYF	TGCGCCAGCAGCTTGGCAAGGTGGGAGATCACAGATACGCAGTATTTT
TRBV7-9	TRBJ1-2	.	.	CASSLGKNRVFYTF	TGTGCCAGCAGCCTCGGAAAAAACAGGGTTTTCTACACCTTC